This T cell receptor (beta chain) is from a study of T cells in Graves' hyperthyroidism and ophthalmopathy. At the level of the study: The authors collected peripheral blood at initial diagnosis, before any treatment. Whole-study findings and limits: Blood also held most thyroid clonotypes expanded beyond 0.001.

In its sample, this clonotype was seen many times. Antigen unknown. Absent ophthalmopathy progression within 18 months defined stable Graves' hyperthyroidism. What was amplified from RNA transcripts were TCR beta CDR3 regions. HTBI primers were the set used in a first-round RT-PCR of the TCR CDR3. TCRdb re-derived calls from the multiplex PCR reads in MiXCR, one entry per CDR3 protein. Found here are some 620,000 distinct CDR3 sequences, under 20% of them singletons; the top ten hold over 3.5%. This CDR3 has 14 amino acids. Trimming removed 5 bases from V and 3 bases from J; junction bases left unmatched: 1. Germline CDR1 is PRHDT and CDR2 is FYEKMQ (reference sequence).

J is TRBJ2-1 and V is TRBV13, with 10 positions matching TRBD2. The material sequenced was blood. The source is a woman between 25 and 40 years old with Graves' hyperthyroidism. CDR3 sequence (DNA): TGTGCCAGCAGCCTAGCGGGAGTCTACAATGAGCAGTTCTTC. Translated, it gives CASSLAGVYNEQFF.